The rows below give T cell receptor beta chains drawn from one sample of a study of T cells in Graves' hyperthyroidism and ophthalmopathy. One entry per CDR3 protein, called by TCRdb with MiXCR from the multiplex PCR reads. The table includes 480,000 or so distinct CDR3 sequences, over 35% detected once. Sequenced input: peripheral blood or thyroid tissue (not recorded which). These receptors came from an adult woman with Graves' disease, either hyperthyroidism or ophthalmopathy (not recorded which). The conserved cysteine and the conserved F or W are not part of the CDR3 here. Each record gives: J gene, V gene, CDR3 protein.

TRBJ1-4	TRBV15	ATSRDMATPNEKLF
TRBJ2-7	TRBV28	ASSLASRYEQY
TRBJ1-6	TRBV29-1	SVVEGWGNNSPLH
TRBJ1-2	TRBV20-1	SARDLAGNGYT
TRBJ1-5	TRBV7-9	ASARWGKQGEGNQPQH
TRBJ2-5	TRBV29-1	SARGVEETQY
TRBJ2-7	TRBV2	ASSVGSGTRSYEQY
TRBJ1-1	TRBV4-1	ASSQVNTEAF
TRBJ1-6	TRBV5-1	ASSPPRAENSPLH
TRBJ2-5	TRBV10-3	AISDGTWFSEQETQY
TRBJ2-2	TRBV7-3	ASSSPGNRLTGELF